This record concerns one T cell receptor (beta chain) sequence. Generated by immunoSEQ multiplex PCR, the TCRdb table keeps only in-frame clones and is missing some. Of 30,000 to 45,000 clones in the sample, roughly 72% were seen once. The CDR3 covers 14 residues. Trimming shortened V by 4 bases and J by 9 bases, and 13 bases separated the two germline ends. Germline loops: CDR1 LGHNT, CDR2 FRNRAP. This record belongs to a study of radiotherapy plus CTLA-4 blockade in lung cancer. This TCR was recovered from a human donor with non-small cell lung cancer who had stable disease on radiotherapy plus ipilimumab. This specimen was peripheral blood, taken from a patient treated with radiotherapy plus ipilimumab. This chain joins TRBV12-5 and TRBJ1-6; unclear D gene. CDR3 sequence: CASGSGEGGSPLHF. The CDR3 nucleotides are TGTGCTAGTGGTTCCGGGGAGGGAGGTTCACCCCTCCACTTT. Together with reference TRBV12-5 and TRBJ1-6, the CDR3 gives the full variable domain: DARVTQTPRHKVTEMGQEVTMRCQPILGHNTVFWYRQTMMQGLELLAYFRNRAPLDDSGMPKDRFSAEMPDATLATLKIQPSEPRDSAVYFCASGSGEGGSPLHFGNGTRLTVT.